One and the same sample provided the 5 T cell receptor beta chains below, sequenced in a study of response to subunit inactivated influenza vaccine. A single record per CDR3 protein comes from TCRdb applying MiXCR to the RT-PCR reads. Here the sample spans fewer than 650,000 distinct CDR3 sequences, approximately 12% being singletons. The sequences come from PBMCs from blood, collected 35 to 45 days after vaccination. The receptors stem from a man between 50 and 59 years old who received an inactivated influenza vaccine.

The J gene is TRBJ2-7, the V gene TRBV11-2, with 10 bases fitting TRBD2. Germline CDR1 reads SGHAT; CDR2 reads FQNNGV. The V and J ends lost 2 bases and 0 bases, in that order; junction bases with no gene match: 10. CDR3 size: 18 residues. This CDR3 reads CASSLLAGGLSSSYEQYF. The CDR3 nucleotides read TGTGCCAGCAGCTTATTAGCGGGGGGACTGTCAAGCTCCTACGAGCAGTACTTC.

The J gene is TRBJ1-1, the V gene TRBV6-5; D is ambiguous. Germline V gives CDR1 MNHEY, CDR2 SVGAGI. This CDR3 comprises 12 residues. V was clipped by 6 bases and J by 1 base, with 6 bases between them. CDR3 region: CASRETNTEAFF. The CDR3 nucleotides read TGTGCCAGCAGGGAAACGAACACTGAAGCTTTCTTT.

The gene calls are TRBV20-1 and TRBJ2-5; perhaps D is TRBD1 or TRBD2 (7 bases each). The CDR3 length is 14 residues. CDR1 is DFQATT and CDR2 is SNEGSKA in the germline V gene (reference sequence). Trimming cost V 3 bases and J 2 bases, with 13 bases left between them. In nucleotides, the CDR3 is TGCAGTGCTAGCAGGGGGGGAGGTCAAGAGACCCAGTACTTC. The encoded protein is CSASRGGGQETQYF.

This chain links TRBV12-3 or TRBV12-4 with TRBJ2-1, with TRBD2 matching 10 bases. Trimming at V came to 3 bases and at J to 8 bases, leaving 4 bases not matched to a gene. The CDR3 extends over 14 amino acids. Here the CDR3 DNA reads TGTGCCAGCAGTTTTAGCGGGGGGAGGGATGAGCAGTTCTTC. Its protein is CASSFSGGRDEQFF.

The table lists this clonotype with a few counts. V gene TRBV9 combines with J gene TRBJ2-2; 7 bases align to TRBD2. CDR1 is SGDLS and CDR2 is YYNGEE in the germline V gene. The CDR3 has 17 residues. V dropped 1 base and J dropped 2; count of bases not matched to a gene: 8. The CDR3 DNA sequence: TGTGCCAGCAGCGTATTAGCGGGCCACATTAACACCGGGGAGCTGTTTTTT. This gives the protein CASSVLAGHINTGELFF.